This T cell receptor beta chain derives from a study of a mutant IDH1 vaccine in newly diagnosed glioma. Repertoires were generated with immunoSEQ multiplex PCR, while TCRdb's copy carries only in-frame clones and drops some. Of tens of thousands of clones listed, about four fifths are singletons. As for this clone: The antigen remains unidentified.

Time point meaning: week 11, during vaccination. Doses of 300 ug of mutant IDH1 20-mer peptide were given with topical imiquimod. New astrocytomas of WHO grade 3 or 4 that were IDH1-mutant and ATRX-lost were found in the donors. Per the germline V gene, CDR1 is LGHNA and CDR2 is YNFKEQ. The CDR3 length is 15 residues. The ends lost 1 base at V and 4 bases at J; junction bases unmatched: 2. The sequencing used PBMCs, collected from a glioma patient whose treatment included an IDH1 peptide vaccine. The chain is built from TRBV4-2 and TRBJ2-7; 12 bases line up with TRBD2. This receptor was obtained from a man aged 50 to 59 with glioma. This CDR3 reads CASSQGTSGIYEQYF. In DNA, the CDR3 is TGTGCCAGCAGCCAAGGGACTAGCGGGATTTACGAGCAGTACTTC.